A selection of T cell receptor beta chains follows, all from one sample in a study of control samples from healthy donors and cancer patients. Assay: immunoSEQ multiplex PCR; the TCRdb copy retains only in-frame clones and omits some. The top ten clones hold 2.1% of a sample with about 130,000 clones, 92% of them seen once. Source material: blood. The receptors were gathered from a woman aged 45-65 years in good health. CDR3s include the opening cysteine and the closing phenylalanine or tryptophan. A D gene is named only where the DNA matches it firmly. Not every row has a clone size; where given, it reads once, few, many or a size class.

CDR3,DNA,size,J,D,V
CASSLARTGGLETQYF,TGTGCCAGCAGCTTAGCAAGGACAGGGGGCCTAGAGACCCAGTACTTC,-,TRBJ2-5,TRBD1,TRBV7-2
CASRLQGGVYGYTF,TGTGCCAGCAGATTACAGGGGGGGGTCTATGGCTACACCTTC,-,TRBJ1-2,TRBD1,TRBV6-5
CASSLSPGTSGGYTF,TGCGCCAGCAGCTTGTCTCCAGGGACGTCGGGGGGCTACACCTTC,-,TRBJ1-2,-,TRBV5-1
CAWSASSGPRQFF,TGTGCCTGGAGTGCATCATCCGGGCCCCGGCAGTTCTTC,-,TRBJ2-1,-,TRBV30
CSAKSKHGQYF,TGCAGTGCCAAGAGCAAACATGGGCAGTACTTC,-,TRBJ2-7,-,TRBV20-1
CASSKGQGLGNTIYF,TGTGCCAGCAGTAAGGGACAGGGGTTGGGAAACACCATATATTTT,few,TRBJ1-3,TRBD1,TRBV27
CASNPSTAGAETQYF,TGTGCCAGCAACCCCTCAACGGCTGGGGCAGAGACCCAGTACTTC,-,TRBJ2-5,-,TRBV7-8
CASSLQGTEAFF,TGCGCCAGCAGCTTGCAGGGGACTGAAGCTTTCTTT,-,TRBJ1-1,-,TRBV5-1
CASSAGLAGANIQYF,TGTGCCAGCTCCGCGGGACTAGCGGGGGCAAACATTCAGTACTTC,-,TRBJ2-4,TRBD2,TRBV2
CASKTGRAFF,TGTGCCAGCAAGACAGGGAGGGCTTTCTTT,-,TRBJ1-1,TRBD1,TRBV6-5
CASSPLQGARGDTQYF,TGTGCCAGCAGCCCATTACAGGGGGCAAGAGGAGATACGCAGTATTTT,once,TRBJ2-3,TRBD1,TRBV4-2
CASSLLWSGAGELFF,TGTGCCAGCAGCCTCCTTTGGAGTGGGGCCGGGGAGCTGTTTTTT,-,TRBJ2-2,-,TRBV28
CASSLGPRGSETQYF,TGTGCCAGCAGCTTAGGCCCGCGGGGTTCAGAGACCCAGTACTTC,-,TRBJ2-5,-,TRBV7-9
CASSYRQGGGYTF,TGTGCCAGCAGTTATCGACAGGGTGGCGGCTACACCTTC,-,TRBJ1-2,TRBD1,TRBV6-5
CASKGVTNGELFF,TGTGCCAGCAAGGGCGTGACGAACGGGGAGCTGTTTTTT,-,TRBJ2-2,-,TRBV3-1/TRBV3-2
CASSLQSQGNEKLFF,TGCGCCAGCAGCTTGCAATCACAGGGGAATGAAAAACTGTTTTTT,-,TRBJ1-4,TRBD1,TRBV5-1
CASSLIEQYF,TGTGCCAGCAGTTTAATCGAGCAGTACTTC,once,TRBJ2-7,-,TRBV28
CASSSLPGRRVEKLFF,TGTGCCAGCAGCTCCCTCCCAGGACGGAGGGTAGAAAAACTGTTTTTT,-,TRBJ1-4,-,TRBV27
CASSSGLQETQYF,TGTGCCAGTAGTTCAGGGCTCCAAGAGACCCAGTACTTC,-,TRBJ2-5,-,TRBV19
CASRPVFASSYNSPLHF,TGTGCCAGCAGACCCGTTTTTGCCAGCTCCTATAATTCACCCCTCCACTTT,once,TRBJ1-6,-,TRBV28
CASSEGGTAYEQYF,TGCGCCAGCAGTGAGGGGGGTACGGCCTACGAGCAGTACTTC,-,TRBJ2-7,-,TRBV10-1
CASTQDLKQFF,TGTGCCAGCACCCAGGACCTCAAGCAGTTCTTC,-,TRBJ2-1,-,TRBV28
CATAGGENQPQHF,TGTGCCACCGCAGGAGGAGAAAATCAGCCCCAGCATTTT,-,TRBJ1-5,-,TRBV12-3/TRBV12-4
CASSVRTQMGSPLHF,TGTGCCAGCAGCGTGAGGACCCAAATGGGGTCACCCCTCCACTTT,-,TRBJ1-6,-,TRBV2
CASRSIPRTSGVETQYF,TGTGCCAGCAGATCCATTCCCCGGACTAGCGGGGTGGAGACCCAGTACTTC,-,TRBJ2-5,TRBD2,TRBV28
CASSLGGGAGELFF,TGTGCCAGTTCTTTAGGAGGGGGGGCCGGGGAGCTGTTTTTT,-,TRBJ2-2,-,TRBV19
CASSKSRTANYGYTF,TGTGCCAGTAGCAAAAGTCGGACAGCGAACTATGGCTACACCTTC,-,TRBJ1-2,-,TRBV19
CASSLGTRTGGGYTF,TGTGCCAGCAGCTTAGGGACACGTACAGGAGGTGGCTACACCTTC,-,TRBJ1-2,-,TRBV13
CASVGQGVYEQFF,TGTGCCAGCGTAGGACAGGGGGTGTATGAGCAGTTCTTC,-,TRBJ2-1,TRBD1,TRBV7-2
CASSDDPVNTQYF,TGTGCCAGCAGTGACGACCCCGTAAATACGCAGTATTTT,-,TRBJ2-3,-,TRBV6-1
CASRYTDTQYF,TGTGCCAGCAGATATACAGATACGCAGTATTTT,-,TRBJ2-3,-,TRBV7-8
CASSLYPQRASF,TGTGCCAGCAGTTTATACCCCCAAAGGGCAAGCTTC,once,TRBJ1-2,-,TRBV12-3/TRBV12-4
CASSSGQARDTIYF,TGTGCCAGCAGTTCCGGACAGGCCCGCGACACCATATATTTT,-,TRBJ1-3,TRBD1,TRBV28
CASSPQRGNTEAFF,TGTGCCAGCTCACCACAAAGGGGGAACACTGAAGCTTTCTTT,-,TRBJ1-1,-,TRBV18
CATSAQGEETQYF,TGTGCCACCAGCGCGCAGGGGGAAGAGACCCAGTACTTC,-,TRBJ2-5,TRBD1,TRBV15
CASTPVQGGNQPQHF,TGTGCCAGCACCCCAGTCCAGGGGGGCAATCAGCCCCAGCATTTT,once,TRBJ1-5,TRBD1,TRBV6-6
CASSQEGLTVKLFF,TGTGCCAGCAGCCAAGAAGGGTTGACAGTAAAACTGTTTTTT,-,TRBJ1-4,-,TRBV3-1/TRBV3-2
CASSSRQGNNSPLHF,TGTGCCAGCAGCTCGCGACAGGGGAATAATTCACCCCTCCACTTT,once,TRBJ1-6,TRBD1,TRBV3-1/TRBV3-2
CASSEGTGSFSYNEQFF,TGCGCCAGCAGTGAAGGGACAGGGAGTTTCTCCTACAATGAGCAGTTCTTC,-,TRBJ2-1,TRBD1,TRBV10-1
CASSLLAASYNEQFF,TGTGCCAGCAGCCTACTAGCGGCTTCCTACAATGAGCAGTTCTTC,-,TRBJ2-1,TRBD2,TRBV5-5
CASSPALAGGLEQYF,TGCGCCAGCAGCCCGGCACTAGCGGGGGGGCTCGAGCAGTACTTC,few,TRBJ2-7,TRBD2,TRBV5-1
CASIKASGIRTDTQYF,TGTGCCAGCATAAAGGCTAGCGGGATAAGGACAGATACGCAGTATTTT,few,TRBJ2-3,TRBD2,TRBV28
CASSQVSTGELFF,TGTGCCAGCAGCCAAGTGTCCACCGGGGAGCTGTTTTTT,-,TRBJ2-2,-,TRBV3-1/TRBV3-2
CASSQRFSGQGFNYGYTF,TGCGCCAGCAGCCAAAGATTCAGTGGTCAGGGGTTTAACTATGGCTACACCTTC,-,TRBJ1-2,-,TRBV4-1
CASSQVGSTEQYF,TGTGCCAGCAGCCAAGTCGGCAGCACCGAGCAGTACTTC,-,TRBJ2-7,-,TRBV3-1/TRBV3-2
CASSSSHTRRQYF,TGTGCCAGCAGCTCATCCCACACGCGACGGCAGTACTTC,-,TRBJ2-7,-,TRBV5-8
CASSTGDNYNEQFF,TGTGCCAGCAGTACCGGGGACAACTACAATGAGCAGTTCTTC,-,TRBJ2-1,-,TRBV6-5
CASSPNGLDWETQYF,TGTGCCAGCTCACCAAATGGACTAGATTGGGAGACCCAGTACTTC,-,TRBJ2-5,TRBD2,TRBV18
CASSESTGSGNTIYF,TGCGCCAGCAGTGAGTCGACAGGGTCTGGAAACACCATATATTTT,-,TRBJ1-3,TRBD1,TRBV10-2
CASSFKLNTEAFF,TGTGCCAGCAGCTTTAAATTAAACACTGAAGCTTTCTTT,-,TRBJ1-1,-,TRBV6-2/TRBV6-3
CASSWDRLNTEAFF,TGTGCCAGCAGCTGGGACAGATTGAACACTGAAGCTTTCTTT,-,TRBJ1-1,TRBD1,TRBV11-1
CASSLAPTYEQYF,TGTGCCAGCAGCTTAGCGCCGACCTACGAGCAGTACTTC,-,TRBJ2-7,-,TRBV7-8
CASSPRVTGRGTEAFF,TGTGCCAGCTCACCGCGCGTTACAGGGAGGGGCACTGAAGCTTTCTTT,once,TRBJ1-1,-,TRBV18